This TCR beta chain is drawn from a study of cytomegalovirus exposure and HLA in healthy donors. The PCR had 60 Vbeta and 13 Jbeta primers. TCRdb keeps only in-frame clones here, not all; method: immunoSEQ multiplex PCR. The profile shows under 100,000 clones, 70% to 85% of them singletons. Source material: PBMCs. The source of this sequence is a man aged 25-45 years in good health and CMV-seronegative.

In nucleotides, the CDR3 is TGTGCCAGCAGCTCCAGTTATGGAGATACGCAGTATTTT. It yields the protein CASSSSYGDTQYF. The chain joins TRBV7-2 to TRBJ2-3; D ambiguous. The CDR3 is 13 residues long. V was clipped by 4 bases and J by 5 bases, with 10 bases between them. Germline CDR1 and CDR2: SGHTA and FQGNSA.